The 30 T cell receptor beta chains below come from one sample, sequenced in a study of CD8 T cells in ankylosing spondylitis. MiXCR, applied by TCRdb to the 5' RACE reads, yields one record per CDR3 protein. This table holds 450,000 to 550,000 distinct CDR3 sequences, about 5.4% found once. Study-level results: It appeared that ankylosing spondylitis blood was characterized by a TCR beta motif of 8 or 9 highly homologous variants.

No antigen is known for these receptors. The specimen was blood, either unsorted or a sorted T cell fraction (not recorded which). The receptors stem from a male donor with ankylosing spondylitis.

This clonotype occurred many times. CDR3 coding DNA: TGTGCCAGCAGCTTAGGTCTAGCGAGGGAGACCCAGTACTTC. Its protein product is CASSLGLARETQYF. The gene calls are TRBV11-1 and TRBJ2-5, with a weak D call TRBD2 (6 bases). V dropped 1 base and J dropped 5 bases, with 11 bases sitting between them. Germline CDR1 SGHAT, CDR2 FQDESV (reference sequence). This CDR3 comprises 14 residues.

The chain carries TRBV28 and TRBJ2-4; TRBD2 matches 14 bases. Germline V gene sequence: CDR1 MDHEN, CDR2 SYDVKM. V trimming: 5 bases; J trimming: 8 bases; junction bases outside the gene matches: 2. This CDR3 contains 14 residues. The CDR3 region is CASSRLAGGDIQYF. The DNA for the CDR3 is TGTGCCAGCAGTAGACTAGCGGGGGGGGACATTCAGTACTTC.

This clonotype was counted at least ten times. The chain employs TRBV28 and TRBJ1-4; perhaps TRBD1 as D (5 bases). The V end was cut by 7 bases, the J end by 8 bases, with 20 bases between. The germline V gene encodes CDR1 MDHEN and CDR2 SYDVKM. This CDR3 spans 15 amino acids. DNA of the CDR3: TGTGCCAGCAAACAAGGGACGTACGGGGGGGAAAAACTGTTTTTT. Translation gives CASKQGTYGGEKLFF.

This clonotype was counted between two and nine times. The chain has TRBV7-2 and TRBJ2-5; 7 bases agree with TRBD2. V lost 2 bases and J lost 5; bases outside the gene matches: 2. Germline V CDR1 and CDR2: SGHTA, FQGNSA. This CDR3 spans 13 amino acids. CDR3 coding DNA: TGTGCCAGCAGCTTACGGGAGGTGGAGACCCAGTACTTC. Encoded protein: CASSLREVETQYF.

This clonotype was detected many times. V is TRBV28 and J is TRBJ2-2, with 7 nucleotides matching TRBD1. Germline V gene sequence: CDR1 MDHEN, CDR2 SYDVKM. CDR3 length: 15 residues. The ends lost 6 bases at V and 6 bases at J; junction bases unmatched: 10. CDR3 region: CASSPADRDPGELFF. The DNA of the CDR3 is TGTGCCAGCAGCCCGGCCGACAGGGACCCCGGGGAGCTGTTTTTT.

The chain joins TRBV18 to TRBJ2-7; D call uncertain. The germline V gene encodes CDR1 KGHSH and CDR2 LQKENI. The V end was cut by 2 bases, the J end by 2 bases, with 16 bases between. The CDR3 has 16 amino acids. The CDR3: CASSPIIADGPYEQYF. CDR3 in DNA: TGTGCCAGCTCACCAATAATCGCCGACGGACCCTACGAGCAGTACTTC.

This clonotype was counted between two and nine times. The chain carries TRBV20-1 and TRBJ2-7; possibly TRBD1 for D (5 bases). V lost 0 bases, J lost 3 bases, and 18 bases lay in between. CDR1 and CDR2 from the germline V gene are DFQATT and SNEGSKA (reference sequence). The CDR3 loop spans 16 amino acids. In DNA form, the CDR3 reads TGCAGTGCTAGAGATAGTAAAAGGGGTTGGAGCTACGAGCAGTACTTC. Residues: CSARDSKRGWSYEQYF.

This clonotype was recorded at least ten times. The chain uses TRBV9 and TRBJ1-6; D gene uncertain. V was clipped by 0 bases and J by 10 bases, with 5 bases between them. The V gene's germline CDR1 is SGDLS and CDR2 YYNGEE. This CDR3 has 12 amino acids. The CDR3 DNA reads TGTGCCAGCAGCGTAGATGGGTCACCCCTCCACTTT. Protein product: CASSVDGSPLHF.

This clonotype appeared many times. V usage is TRBV20-1 and J usage is TRBJ2-5, with a tentative D call TRBD1 (5 bases). Trimming shortened V by 0 bases and J by 9 bases, and 14 bases separated the two germline ends. Germline lookup yields CDR1 DFQATT and CDR2 SNEGSKA (reference sequence). CDR3 length equals 13 residues. CDR3 nucleotide sequence: TGCAGTGCTAGAGATCGCAGGGAAGGGGCCCAGTACTTC. Its protein product is CSARDRREGAQYF.

This clonotype was recorded many times. The chain has TRBV4-3 and TRBJ2-1; 7 positions agree with TRBD1. The germline CDR1 and CDR2 sequences are LGHNA and YSLEER. V gave up 3 bases and J gave up 5 bases; unmatched junction bases: 10. This CDR3 comprises 16 residues. The CDR3 coding sequence is TGCGCCAGCAGCCACCACACCCGGGACAGAGACAATGAGCAGTTCTTC. Translation: CASSHHTRDRDNEQFF.

The table lists this clonotype with many counts. The chain combines TRBV7-9 with TRBJ1-1; D is perhaps TRBD1 (5 bases). This CDR3 spans 17 amino acids. Germline V gene lookup returns CDR1 SEHNR and CDR2 FQNEAQ (reference sequence). V was trimmed by 4 bases and J by 1 base, leaving 19 bases between them. The CDR3 is CASSSLLGAGPNTEAFF. CDR3 sequence (DNA): TGTGCCAGCAGCTCGCTTCTGGGCGCAGGGCCGAACACTGAAGCTTTCTTT.

This clonotype was seen repeatedly, ten times or more. V is TRBV5-1 and J is TRBJ2-7; D remains ambiguous. Germline CDR1 is SGHRS and CDR2 is YFSETQ. There are 14 residues in the CDR3. Trimming pared 5 bases from V and 2 bases from J, leaving 14 bases between. The CDR3 is CASRPATSTYEQYF. The CDR3 nucleotides are TGCGCCAGCAGACCAGCCACGAGTACCTACGAGCAGTACTTC.

V gene TRBV20-1 combines with J gene TRBJ1-5; no clear D gene. Trimming shortened V by 7 bases and J by 3 bases, and 19 bases separated the two germline ends. This CDR3 spans 15 amino acids. CDR1 DFQATT and CDR2 SNEGSKA come from the germline V gene (reference sequence). The CDR3: CSVSRQNLLNQPQHF. The CDR3 DNA follows: TGCAGTGTGTCTCGGCAAAACCTTCTCAATCAGCCCCAGCATTTT.

The CDR3 region has the DNA TGCAGTGCTACCGATAGACCACTAGCCAAAAACATTCAGTACTTC. Amino acids: CSATDRPLAKNIQYF. This chain connects TRBV20-1 to TRBJ2-4; D gene ambiguous. The CDR3 contains 15 residues. Germline assignment: CDR1 DFQATT and CDR2 SNEGSKA (reference sequence). V was clipped by 4 bases and J by 0 bases, with 13 bases between them.

This clonotype occurred many times. The chain joins TRBV12-3 or TRBV12-4 to TRBJ2-1; TRBD1 or TRBD2 may be the D gene (6 bases each). CDR3 size: 17 residues. V lost 6 bases to trimming and J lost 10 bases, with 28 bases between them. Here the CDR3 DNA reads TGTGCCAGCAGCCCTAATACGGGGGCTGTGTCCTCCGCGGAGCAGTTCTTC. This codes for CASSPNTGAVSSAEQFF.

This clonotype was seen many times. The chain has TRBV5-1 and TRBJ2-1, with D perhaps matching TRBD2 (6 bases). This CDR3 is 17 amino acids long. Germline V lookup: CDR1 SGHRS, CDR2 YFSETQ. V was pared by 4 bases and J by 0 bases, with 17 bases between. Here the CDR3 DNA reads TGCGCCAGCAGCGCCTACTCTAGCGCGAGCTCCTACAATGAGCAGTTCTTC. Protein: CASSAYSSASSYNEQFF. Full variable domain (missing parts from reference TRBV5-1 and TRBJ2-1): KAGVTQTPRYLIKTRGQQVTLSCSPISGHRSVSWYQQTPGQGLQFLFEYFSETQRNKGNFPGRFSGRQFSNSRSEMNVSTLELGDSALYLCASSAYSSASSYNEQFFGPGTRLTVL.

This clonotype was counted many times. The chain links TRBV29-1 to TRBJ2-2; possibly TRBD1 for D (5 bases). CDR1 is SQVTM and CDR2 is ANQGSEA in the germline V gene. The CDR3 extends over 14 amino acids. V lost 2 bases and J 6 bases, leaving 13 bases between the germline ends. This CDR3 is CSVEPRERSGELFF. CDR3 nucleotides: TGCAGCGTTGAACCCAGGGAAAGGTCCGGGGAGCTGTTTTTT.

V gene TRBV6-5 combines with J gene TRBJ1-2; D is ambiguous. This CDR3 is built from 14 residues. Trimming left V 2 bases short and J 6 bases short, with 13 bases between. The germline gives CDR1 MNHEY, CDR2 SVGAGI. The CDR3, as DNA: TGTGCCAGCAGTTACCAGTTTCGGGAGGATGGCTACACCTTC. Translated, it gives CASSYQFREDGYTF.

The V and J genes are TRBV3-1 and TRBJ2-7; D remains unclear. Trimming cost V 1 base and J 2 bases, with 12 bases left between them. This CDR3 contains 15 residues. Germline V lookup: CDR1 LGHDT, CDR2 YNNKEL (reference sequence). The CDR3 loop is CASSQVQSRAYEQYF. In DNA, the CDR3 is TGTGCCAGCAGCCAAGTCCAGAGCCGAGCCTACGAGCAGTACTTC.

There are many counts of this clonotype. The chain uses TRBV7-8 and TRBJ2-1; possibly TRBD1 for D (5 bases). Per the germline V gene, CDR1 is SGHVS and CDR2 is FQNEAQ. The V and J ends lost 5 bases and 0 bases respectively, with 8 bases between them. The CDR3 is 14 residues long. CDR3 in DNA: TGTGCCAGCAGCCGACAGACCTCCTACAATGAGCAGTTCTTC. Translated: CASSRQTSYNEQFF.

The table lists this clonotype with many counts. The V gene is TRBV5-1, the J gene TRBJ2-1; D is possibly TRBD2 (7 bases). CDR1 SGHRS and CDR2 YFSETQ come from the germline V gene. The CDR3 is made up of 15 amino acids. V dropped 0 bases and J dropped 4 bases, with 11 bases sitting between them. The CDR3 sequence: CASSLEEGGYNEQFF. CDR3 sequence (DNA): TGCGCCAGCAGCTTGGAGGAGGGGGGGTACAATGAGCAGTTCTTC.

This clonotype was observed at least ten times. CDR3 region: CSVVWTESYNEQFF. CDR3 in DNA: TGCAGCGTTGTGTGGACCGAATCCTACAATGAGCAGTTCTTC. The gene calls are TRBV29-1 and TRBJ2-1; D is ambiguous. The V end lost 4 bases, the J end lost 1 base, and 11 bases lay between the germline ends. The length of the CDR3 is 14 residues. Germline V CDR1 and CDR2: SQVTM, ANQGSEA.

This clonotype was found a few times. The rearrangement uses TRBV28 and TRBJ2-7; maybe TRBD2 (6 bases). CDR1 and CDR2 from the germline V gene are MDHEN and SYDVKM. Trimming took 3 bases from V and 3 from J, leaving 15 bases between them. The CDR3 covers 15 residues. CDR3: CASSFGGAIVYEQYF. The CDR3 bases are TGTGCCAGCAGTTTCGGGGGAGCCATAGTCTACGAGCAGTACTTC.

This clonotype has ten or more counts. The V call is TRBV6-1, the J call TRBJ1-2; D is uncertain. Germline-derived CDR1 and CDR2 are MNHNS and SASEGT. With 2 bases removed from V and 2 bases from J, the gap between germline ends came to 12 bases. The CDR3 has 15 amino acids. The CDR3 spells CASSERPELNYGYTF. CDR3 in DNA: TGTGCCAGCAGTGAAAGGCCGGAGCTAAACTATGGCTACACCTTC.

This clonotype has at least ten counts. The chain combines TRBV20-1 with TRBJ1-6; D is unclear. The CDR3 sequence is 13 residues long. CDR1 is DFQATT, CDR2 SNEGSKA, per germline (reference sequence). Trimming left V 3 bases short and J 5 bases short, with 8 bases between. The CDR3 reads CSARSSNNSPLHF. CDR3 coding DNA: TGCAGTGCTAGGAGTAGCAATAATTCACCCCTCCACTTT.

This clonotype was seen at least ten times. The genes are TRBV15 and TRBJ2-6; possibly TRBD1 or TRBD2 for D (5 bases each). From germline, CDR1 is LNHNV and CDR2 YYDKDF (reference sequence). The ends were cut back, 3 bases at V and 0 bases at J, with 6 bases in the middle. The CDR3 totals 15 residues. This CDR3 is CATSSGGSGANVLTF. For the CDR3, the DNA is TGTGCCACCAGCAGTGGGGGCTCTGGGGCCAACGTCCTGACTTTC.

At least ten counts were recorded for this clonotype. The chain is built from TRBV4-3 and TRBJ1-2; D may be TRBD1 (6 bases). Per the germline V gene, CDR1 is LGHNA and CDR2 is YSLEER. Trimming removed 3 bases from V and 4 bases from J, with 15 bases in between. There are 15 residues in the CDR3. CDR3: CASSHRQATFYGYTF. CDR3 nucleotides: TGCGCCAGCAGCCACCGACAGGCAACCTTCTATGGCTACACCTTC.

This clonotype showed up just a few times. The chain joins TRBV9 to TRBJ2-6, with 8 positions matching TRBD1. Germline lookup yields CDR1 SGDLS and CDR2 YYNGEE. The CDR3 loop spans 17 amino acids. Unmatched junction bases numbered 5, after V lost 3 bases and J lost 0 bases. CDR3 sequence: CASSAGQVISGANVLTF. The CDR3 DNA reads TGTGCCAGCAGCGCGGGACAGGTGATCTCTGGGGCCAACGTCCTGACTTTC.

This clonotype was seen ten or more times. In nucleotides, the CDR3 is TGTGCCAGCAGCGGACACGGTGGGGGGGCCACTGAAGCTTTCTTT. Protein sequence: CASSGHGGGATEAFF. V is TRBV9 and J is TRBJ1-1, with D perhaps TRBD1 (6 bases). V dropped 3 bases and J dropped 4 bases, with 16 bases sitting between them. This CDR3 contains 15 residues. CDR1 is SGDLS, CDR2 YYNGEE, per germline.

This clonotype was observed a handful of times. J is TRBJ2-5 and V is TRBV18; TRBD1 is a possible D gene (6 bases). The CDR3 totals 14 residues. Germline V gene lookup returns CDR1 KGHSH and CDR2 LQKENI. The V gene lost 6 bases and the J gene lost 5 bases, with 16 bases spanning the gap. Here the CDR3 DNA reads TGTGCCAGCTCTAACCGACAGGTCCGCGAGACCCAGTACTTC. Protein: CASSNRQVRETQYF. The full variable domain, rest sourced from reference TRBV18 and TRBJ2-5, is NAGVMQNPRHLVRRRGQEARLRCSPMKGHSHVYWYRQLPEEGLKFMVYLQKENIIDESGMPKERFSAEFPKEGPSILRIQQVVRGDSAAYFCASSNRQVRETQYFGPGTRLLVL.